The 21 T cell receptor beta chains below come from one sample, sequenced in a study of blood T cell repertoires in COVID-19. TCRdb's table, derived via immunoSEQ multiplex PCR, lists solely in-frame clones and lacks some. The data contain approximately 50,000 clones, around 79% of them singletons. Material: peripheral blood. These receptors originate from a man between 65 and 85 years old with acute or convalescent COVID-19.

This chain uses TRBV15 with TRBJ2-2; weak D call: TRBD1 (6 bases). Between the trimmed V and J ends, which lost 0 bases and 6 bases, there was a span of 14 bases. This CDR3 is built from 16 residues. CDR1 and CDR2 (germline): LNHNV, YYDKDF (reference sequence). The CDR3 bases are TGTGCCACCAGCAGAGATTGGGCAGGGGATTCCGGGGAGCTGTTTTTT. It yields the protein CATSRDWAGDSGELFF. Together with reference TRBV15 and TRBJ2-2, the CDR3 gives the full variable domain: DAMVIQNPRYQVTQFGKPVTLSCSQTLNHNVMYWYQQKSSQAPKLLFHYYDKDFNNEADTPDNFQSRRPNTSFCFLDIRSPGLGDTAMYLCATSRDWAGDSGELFFGEGSRLTVL.

This clone came up once. The chain uses TRBV2 and TRBJ1-5; 8 bases match TRBD1. The CDR3 is made up of 14 amino acids. Germline V gene data show CDR1 as SNHLY and CDR2 as FYNNEI. The V and J ends lost 6 bases and 4 bases, in that order; junction bases with no gene match: 5. In DNA form, the CDR3 reads TGTGCCAGCAGCGTAAGGACAGGGAATCAGCCCCAGCATTTT. It is translated as CASSVRTGNQPQHF.

V is TRBV5-4 and J is TRBJ2-7; maybe TRBD1 (5 bases). The CDR3 covers 13 residues. Trimming took off 1 base at V and 5 bases at J, with 10 bases between the two ends. Germline CDR1 reads SGHNT; CDR2 reads YYREEE (reference sequence). In DNA form, the CDR3 reads TGTGCCAGCAGCTTGTGGCAGGGCGACGAGCAGTACTTC. Translation: CASSLWQGDEQYF.

This chain joins TRBV7-2 and TRBJ2-5; 9 bases are a match to TRBD2. The CDR3 consists of 15 residues. V lost 5 bases and J lost 6; bases outside the gene matches: 10. Germline loops: CDR1 SGHTA, CDR2 FQGNSA. The CDR3 loop reads CASSPTLREGQTQYF. DNA of the CDR3: TGTGCCAGCAGCCCAACCTTGCGGGAGGGGCAGACCCAGTACTTC.

The chain joins TRBV7-2 to TRBJ2-7; 8 bases line up with TRBD1. Germline V lookup: CDR1 SGHTA, CDR2 FQGNSA. J was trimmed by 6 bases and V by 1 base; bases with no gene match: 2. The CDR3 is made up of 13 amino acids. The CDR3 bases are TGTGCCAGCAGCTTAGGACAGGGGCGCGAGCAGTACTTC. Residues: CASSLGQGREQYF.

This chain links TRBV9 with TRBJ2-5; D remains unclear. The CDR3 contains 15 residues. Per the germline V gene, CDR1 is SGDLS and CDR2 is YYNGEE. The V end was cut by 4 bases, the J end by 0 bases, with 13 bases between. The CDR3 sequence: CASSSRGTHQETQYF. The CDR3 DNA sequence: TGTGCCAGCAGCTCTCGTGGTACACACCAAGAGACCCAGTACTTC.

J is TRBJ1-2 and V is TRBV6-5, with a possible D match to TRBD1 (5 bases). The CDR3 contains 11 residues. Trimming removed 8 bases from V and 4 bases from J, with 8 bases in between. CDR1 is MNHEY, CDR2 SVGAGI, per germline. Here the CDR3 reads CASDSRYGYTF. CDR3 sequence (DNA): TGTGCCAGCGACAGCCGCTATGGCTACACCTTC.

The chain recombines TRBV23-1 with TRBJ1-3, with no clear D. TRBV23-1 is identified as an open reading frame with a role that is uncertain. This CDR3 comprises 16 residues. Trimming took off 4 bases at V and 8 bases at J, with 21 bases between the two ends. The CDR3 bases are TGCGCCAGCAGTCCTGGAGACGACCCCGAGCGGGACACCATATATTTT. This codes for CASSPGDDPERDTIYF.

This clone was counted a few times. This rearrangement joins TRBV6-6 to TRBJ1-1; D remains unclear. Trimming left V 0 bases short and J 6 bases short, with 5 bases between. Germline V gene sequence: CDR1 MNHNY, CDR2 SVGAGI (reference sequence). This CDR3 spans 12 amino acids. The CDR3 region is CASSYSQAEAFF. The CDR3 coding sequence is TGTGCCAGCAGTTACTCCCAGGCTGAAGCTTTCTTT.

This chain joins TRBV5-1 and TRBJ1-5; no clear D. From germline, CDR1 is SGHRS and CDR2 YFSETQ. The CDR3 is 13 residues long. V gave up 4 bases and J gave up 5 bases, with 10 bases separating them. The CDR3, as DNA: TGCGCCAGCAGCCATGATATAGATCAGCCCCAGCATTTT. It codes for CASSHDIDQPQHF.

The rearrangement links TRBV14 to TRBJ2-7; 8 bases are shared with TRBD2. CDR3 length: 13 residues. Germline CDR1 and CDR2: SGHDN and FVKESK. V was pared by 11 bases and J by 0 bases, with 6 bases of the junction left unmatched. The CDR3 sequence is CASRGGSSYEQYF. The CDR3 nucleotides read TGTGCCTCCCGGGGGGGGAGCTCCTACGAGCAGTACTTC. Drawing the rest from reference TRBV14 and TRBJ2-7, the complete variable domain is EAGVTQFPSHSVIEKGQTVTLRCDPISGHDNLYWYRRVMGKEIKFLLHFVKESKQDESGMPNNRFLAERTGGTYSTLKVQPAELEDSGVYFCASRGGSSYEQYFGPGTRLTVT.

The V call is TRBV27, the J call TRBJ1-2, with 9 bases identical to TRBD1. The CDR3 is 15 residues long. V gave up 6 bases and J gave up 6 bases; unmatched junction bases: 11. Germline loops: CDR1 MNHEY, CDR2 SMNVEV (reference sequence). The CDR3 coding sequence is TGTGCCAGCAGCTCGACCGGGACAGGGAATGATGGCTACACCTTC. This sequence encodes CASSSTGTGNDGYTF.

The chain combines TRBV6-6 with TRBJ2-1; D perhaps matches TRBD1 (5 bases). The CDR3 has 15 amino acids. V lost 5 bases to trimming and J lost 0 bases, with 11 bases between them. The V gene's germline CDR1 is MNHNY and CDR2 SVGAGI (reference sequence). CDR3 amino acids: CASSPTEYSYNEQFF. The CDR3 nucleotides are TGTGCCAGCAGTCCGACAGAATACTCCTACAATGAGCAGTTCTTC.

This clone was counted only a few times. The V gene is TRBV2, the J gene TRBJ1-2, with D possibly being TRBD1 (5 bases). V was pared by 6 bases and J by 5 bases, with 10 bases between. Germline CDR1 is SNHLY and CDR2 is FYNNEI. The CDR3 loop spans 12 amino acids. The CDR3 DNA reads as TGTGCCAGCAGCCTGACAGCTTATGGCTACACCTTC. Its translation: CASSLTAYGYTF.

The chain combines TRBV7-3 with TRBJ1-1, with TRBD1 matching 7 bases. The CDR3 spans 13 residues. In germline, CDR1 is SGHTA, CDR2 FQGTGA. With 4 bases clipped from V and 6 bases from J, the junction kept 5 bases outside the gene matches. CDR3 DNA: TGTGCCAGCAGCTCTCGACAGGGTTCTGAAGCTTTCTTT. Its protein product is CASSSRQGSEAFF.

This rearrangement joins TRBV5-4 to TRBJ1-5, with D unclear. The CDR3 covers 14 residues. CDR1 and CDR2 from the germline V gene are SGHNT and YYREEE (reference sequence). The ends were cut back, 0 bases at V and 7 bases at J, with 11 bases in the middle. This CDR3 reads CASSLDPRGQPQHF. The CDR3 region has the DNA TGTGCCAGCAGCTTGGACCCCCGTGGCCAGCCCCAGCATTTT.

The genes are TRBV18 and TRBJ1-1, with 7 bases aligning to TRBD1. The CDR3 runs to 15 residues. Trimming removed 3 bases from V and 1 base from J; junction bases left unmatched: 5. Germline CDR1 KGHSH, CDR2 LQKENI. This chain's CDR3 is CASSPGTVKNTEAFF. The CDR3 region has the DNA TGTGCCAGCTCACCCGGGACAGTAAAGAACACTGAAGCTTTCTTT. Based on the CDR3 plus reference TRBV18 and TRBJ1-1, the full variable domain is NAGVMQNPRHLVRRRGQEARLRCSPMKGHSHVYWYRQLPEEGLKFMVYLQKENIIDESGMPKERFSAEFPKEGPSILRIQQVVRGDSAAYFCASSPGTVKNTEAFFGQGTRLTVV.

The chain joins TRBV29-1 to TRBJ2-3; D remains unclear. The CDR3 totals 12 residues. Deletions cut 5 bases from V and 2 bases from J, with 8 bases between. CDR1 and CDR2 (germline): SQVTM, ANQGSEA. The CDR3, as DNA: TGCAGCGTTTTAACAAACACAGATACGCAGTATTTT. Translation: CSVLTNTDTQYF.

This sequence joins TRBV29-1 and TRBJ2-5, with 10 bases matching TRBD2. Germline V gene lookup returns CDR1 SQVTM and CDR2 ANQGSEA. Losses at the gene ends were 4 bases for V and 5 bases for J; bases not matched to a gene: 7. The CDR3 spans 14 residues. CDR3 sequence reads: CSVGPSGSWETQYF. The CDR3 bases are TGCAGCGTTGGTCCTAGCGGGAGCTGGGAGACCCAGTACTTC.

This clone appeared once. The chain combines TRBV28 with TRBJ2-3; 9 bases fit TRBD2. The germline gives CDR1 MDHEN, CDR2 SYDVKM. The ends lost 3 bases at V and 7 bases at J; junction bases unmatched: 5. The CDR3 consists of 14 residues. The CDR3 DNA reads as TGTGCCAGCAGTTTTGAGAGCGGGGGGAATACGCAGTATTTT. Its protein product is CASSFESGGNTQYF. Drawing the rest from reference TRBV28 and TRBJ2-3, the complete variable domain is DVKVTQSSRYLVKRTGEKVFLECVQDMDHENMFWYRQDPGLGLRLIYFSYDVKMKEKGDIPEGYSVSREKKERFSLILESASTNQTSMYLCASSFESGGNTQYFGPGTRLTVL.

This clone turned up a few times. J is TRBJ2-7 and V is TRBV24-1, with D possibly being TRBD1 (6 bases). The germline V gene has CDR1 KGHDR and CDR2 SFDVKD. The V and J ends lost 9 bases and 1 base respectively, with 18 bases between them. The CDR3 totals 15 residues. The CDR3 here is CATYARTEFSYEQYF. Written as DNA, the CDR3 is TGTGCCACCTACGCCCGGACAGAATTTTCCTACGAGCAGTACTTC.